This T cell receptor (beta chain) was retrieved from a study of blood T cell repertoires in COVID-19. Study-level background: Some COVID-19 samples were acute and others convalescent; all came from the United States, Italy and Spain. T cells, B-cell-depleted T cells, or PBMCs provided the cDNA or gDNA that served as material.

Residents of approximately 25 US areas, aged about 18 to 89 years, made up the participants. The study assigned cohorts using participant-reported clinical history. Assay used: immunoSEQ multiplex PCR; TCRdb lists only in-frame clones, some missing. The sample lists about 360,000 clones; about 89% were seen once. The sample consisted of PBMCs or T cells enriched from blood (not recorded which). The receptor was derived from a man younger than 40 who had recovered from COVID-19.

The CDR3 coding sequence is TGTGCCAGCACTGCGGACTCATCGCTGAACAGTTGGTACTTC. It yields the protein CASTADSSLNSWYF. The V gene is TRBV2, the J gene TRBJ2-7; perhaps TRBD2 as D (5 bases). The CDR3 covers 14 residues. Deletions cut 7 bases from V and 12 bases from J, with 25 bases between. The germline gives CDR1 SNHLY, CDR2 FYNNEI.